The entry below describes one TCR beta chain. Its cognate antigen is unknown. Trimming left V 6 bases short and J 5 bases short, with 14 bases between. Germline loops: CDR1 MNHEY, CDR2 SVGAGI. The CDR3 sequence is 14 residues long. This sample was included in a study of CD8+ T cells in alopecia areata. Broader study findings: Normal scalp had lower clonality than lesional scalp, with alopecia totalis/universalis lesions showing this most strongly.

Treatment in this sample: oral pan-JAK inhibitor, 5-10 mg twice daily. Sorted populations comprised CD4+ and CD8+ T cells obtained from PBMCs. In each case, RNA was isolated and then reverse transcribed into cDNA as the sequencing template. Generated by immunoSEQ multiplex PCR, the TCRdb table keeps only in-frame clones and is missing some. The sample includes around 110,000 clones, 65% to 85% of them seen just once. This sequence was found in a human donor with alopecia areata. The sample here was CD8+ T cells sorted from blood, taken at week 24, from a patient treated with tofacitinib. The V gene is TRBV6-5, the J gene TRBJ2-1; D ambiguous. The CDR3 DNA follows: TGTGCCAGCAGCCCTTCCGCGCCTGACAATGAGCAGTTCTTC. Its protein product is CASSPSAPDNEQFF.